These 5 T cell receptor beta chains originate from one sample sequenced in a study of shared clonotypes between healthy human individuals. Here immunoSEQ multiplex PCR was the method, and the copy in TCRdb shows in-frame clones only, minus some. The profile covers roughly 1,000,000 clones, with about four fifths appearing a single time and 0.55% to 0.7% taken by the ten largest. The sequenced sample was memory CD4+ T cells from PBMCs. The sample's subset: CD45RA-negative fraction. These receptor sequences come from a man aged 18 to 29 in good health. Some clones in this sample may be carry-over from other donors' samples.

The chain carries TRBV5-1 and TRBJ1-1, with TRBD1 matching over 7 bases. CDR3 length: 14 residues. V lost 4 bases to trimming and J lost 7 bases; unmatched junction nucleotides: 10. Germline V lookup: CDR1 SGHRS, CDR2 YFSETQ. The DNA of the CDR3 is TGCGCCAGCAGCCTTTCGACAGGGAGTGGTGAAGCTTTCTTT. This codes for CASSLSTGSGEAFF.

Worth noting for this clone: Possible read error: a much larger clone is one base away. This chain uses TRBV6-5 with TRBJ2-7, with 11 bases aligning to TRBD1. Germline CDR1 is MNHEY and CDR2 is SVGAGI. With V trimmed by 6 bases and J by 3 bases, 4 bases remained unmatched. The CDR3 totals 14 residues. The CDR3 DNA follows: TGTGCCAGCAGACGGACAGGGGGCTTCTACGAGCAGTACTTC. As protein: CASRRTGGFYEQYF.

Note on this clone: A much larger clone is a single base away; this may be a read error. As DNA, the CDR3 is TGTGCCAGCAGCTCGGACAGAACCTACGAGCAGTACTTC. Encoded protein: CASSSDRTYEQYF. The rearrangement links TRBV7-2 to TRBJ2-7; weak D call: TRBD1 (6 bases). The CDR3 loop spans 13 amino acids. V dropped 4 bases and J dropped 2 bases, with 9 bases sitting between them. Germline values: CDR1 SGHTA, CDR2 FQGNSA.

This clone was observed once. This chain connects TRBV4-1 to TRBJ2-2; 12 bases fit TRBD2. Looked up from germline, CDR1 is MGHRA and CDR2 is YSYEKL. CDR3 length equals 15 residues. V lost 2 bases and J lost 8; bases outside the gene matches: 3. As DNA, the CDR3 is TGCGCCAGCAGCCAAAGACTAGCGGGAGAAGGGGAGCTGTTTTTT. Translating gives CASSQRLAGEGELFF.

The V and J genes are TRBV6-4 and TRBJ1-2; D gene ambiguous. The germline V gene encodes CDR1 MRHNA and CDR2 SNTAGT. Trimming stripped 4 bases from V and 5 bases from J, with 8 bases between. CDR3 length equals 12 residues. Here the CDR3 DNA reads TGTGCCAGCAGTGTTTCGGGGTATGGCTACACCTTC. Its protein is CASSVSGYGYTF.